The rows below give T cell receptor beta chains drawn from one sample of a study of shared clonotypes between healthy human individuals. The assay was immunoSEQ multiplex PCR, and TCRdb's table has in-frame clones only and misses some. The sample lists more than 850,000 clones; roughly 74% were seen once. Sequencing was carried out using memory CD4+ T cells from PBMCs. The receptors here all came from a man between 18 and 29 years old in good health. Some clones in this sample may be carry-over from other donors' samples. Both conserved end residues are part of each CDR3. The D gene is left open where the match is weak. The size field is filled for only some rows; it gives once, few, many or a size class.

clone_size j_call d_call v_call cdr3_nt cdr3_aa
. TRBJ2-1 TRBD2 TRBV18 TGTGCCAGCTCACCGGTAGGAGGACTAGCGGGTGACAATGAGCAGTTCTTC CASSPVGGLAGDNEQFF
. TRBJ1-2 TRBD1 TRBV10-3 TGTGCCACCCTACTTGGCACAGGGGGAAACTATGGCTACACCTTC CATLLGTGGNYGYTF
. TRBJ1-3 . TRBV4-1 TGCGCCAGCAGCCGCCTCCGACGGGGGGAATCTGGAAACACCATATATTTT CASSRLRRGESGNTIYF
. TRBJ2-7 TRBD2 TRBV5-4 TGTGCCAGCAGCCTCCGGCTAGCGGGATTTGACGAGCAGTACTTC CASSLRLAGFDEQYF
. TRBJ2-2 TRBD2 TRBV5-1 TGCGCCAGCAGCTCTACTAGCGCGAACACCGGGGAGCTGTTTTTT CASSSTSANTGELFF
. TRBJ2-7 . TRBV4-3 TGCGCCAGCAGCCAATTACAGGGAGGAGTCTCCTACGAGCAGTACTTC CASSQLQGGVSYEQYF
. TRBJ1-4 . TRBV27 TGTGCCAGCAGTCGCCGGACAGTGAATGAAAAACTGTTTTTT CASSRRTVNEKLFF
few TRBJ2-7 TRBD2 TRBV10-3 TGTGCCATCAGGACGAGCGGGAGCGACTCCTACGAGCAGTACTTC CAIRTSGSDSYEQYF
. TRBJ1-5 . TRBV14 TGTGCCAGCAGCCAAGATTGGAACCAGCCCCAGCATTTT CASSQDWNQPQHF
many TRBJ2-3 TRBD1 TRBV5-6 TGTGCCAGCAGCTGGGGGACAGGGCCAGATACGCAGTATTTT CASSWGTGPDTQYF
. TRBJ1-5 . TRBV28 TGTGCCAGCAGTTCCCGCCGACGGGGGGGCAATCAGCCCCAGCATTTT CASSSRRRGGNQPQHF
few TRBJ1-2 . TRBV18 TGTGCCAGCTCACCAAGGCGGGAGGATGGCTACACCTTC CASSPRREDGYTF
. TRBJ1-3 . TRBV28 TGTGCCAGCAGTTTCGGGGGTATTGGAAACACCATATATTTT CASSFGGIGNTIYF
. TRBJ2-3 . TRBV6-1 TGTGCCACGGCCCGAATGAGGCACACAGATACGCAGTATTTT CATARMRHTDTQYF
. TRBJ1-1 TRBD1 TRBV9 TGTGCCAGCAGCGTGGGACAGGGCGGCACTGAAGCTTTCTTT CASSVGQGGTEAFF
few TRBJ1-2 . TRBV19 TGTGCCAGTATCCCGGCAGGCAGTAACTATGGCTACACCTTC CASIPAGSNYGYTF
. TRBJ2-1 TRBD1 TRBV2 TGTGCCAGCAGTGGTCGGACAGGGAGCTCCTACAATGAGCAGTTCTTC CASSGRTGSSYNEQFF
once TRBJ2-7 TRBD2 TRBV30 TGTGCCTGGAGTCGTGGACTAGCGGGAGGGCAAAACGAGCAGTACTTC CAWSRGLAGGQNEQYF
. TRBJ2-7 . TRBV10-3 TGTGCCACCGCCGGACAGATCTACGAGCAGTACTTC CATAGQIYEQYF
. TRBJ2-3 TRBD2 TRBV9 TGTGCCAGCAGCGTAGATTTCCGTGGGAGGGTTACGCAGTATTTT CASSVDFRGRVTQYF
. TRBJ1-2 . TRBV4-2 TGTGCCAGCAGCCAAGATAACAATGGCTACACCTTC CASSQDNNGYTF
. TRBJ2-2 . TRBV5-1 TGCGCCAGCAGCTCCCAGGGGGGAGCGAACACCGGGGAGCTGTTTTTT CASSSQGGANTGELFF
few TRBJ2-7 TRBD2 TRBV10-3 TGTGCCATCAGTGGGTGGGGGACTAGCAGAGGCGAGCAGTACTTC CAISGWGTSRGEQYF
. TRBJ2-5 TRBD2 TRBV9 TGTGCCAGCAGCGTCCGAGGGGGGACTAGCGGGGAGACCCAGTACTTC CASSVRGGTSGETQYF
. TRBJ2-1 . TRBV7-8 TGTGCCAGCAGCCACCTGCCTGCTGGACCACGCAATGAGCAGTTCTTC CASSHLPAGPRNEQFF
few TRBJ2-7 . TRBV28 TGTGCCAGCGGGGTGGCCTACGAGCAGTACTTC CASGVAYEQYF
few TRBJ1-4 . TRBV20-1 TGCAGTGCTAATACAGGCGAAAAACTGTTTTTT CSANTGEKLFF
. TRBJ2-3 TRBD2 TRBV5-1 TGCGCCAGCAGCCCTCTCCTAGCGGGAGGTCGAACAGATACGCAGTATTTT CASSPLLAGGRTDTQYF
once TRBJ2-1 . TRBV18 TGTGCCAGCTCACTGCTAGCATCCTACAATGAGCAGTTCTTC CASSLLASYNEQFF
once TRBJ2-3 . TRBV29-1 TGCAGCGTTGAGAGGCTCACAGATACGCAGTATTTT CSVERLTDTQYF
once TRBJ2-1 . TRBV29-1 TGCAGCGTTCTGGGACGGTTCTACAATGAGCAGTTCTTC CSVLGRFYNEQFF
. TRBJ2-7 TRBD2 TRBV6-5 TGTGCCAGCAGTCCACGCGGGAGAACGGTGAACGAGCAGTACTTC CASSPRGRTVNEQYF
few TRBJ2-7 . TRBV19 TGTGCCAGTAGTATCGTTGGGTCAGACTACGAGCAGTACTTC CASSIVGSDYEQYF
many TRBJ1-2 TRBD1 TRBV5-4 TGTGCCAGCAGCTCACCAGGGGGGGCTATGAGGGACTATGGCTACACCTTC CASSSPGGAMRDYGYTF
. TRBJ1-3 TRBD1 TRBV29-1 TGCAGCGTTCGGGGGACAGGCTCTGGAAACACCATATATTTT CSVRGTGSGNTIYF
. TRBJ2-2 TRBD1 TRBV6-6 TGTGCCAGCATCACCGGGACAGGGGTCACCGGGGAGCTGTTTTTT CASITGTGVTGELFF
. TRBJ1-1 . TRBV7-2 TGTGCCAGCTCCCGGGAACCTGGCACTGAAGCTTTCTTT CASSREPGTEAFF
. TRBJ2-3 . TRBV5-1 TGCGCCAGCAGCCCCCCGCAGGGGACAGATACGCAGTATTTT CASSPPQGTDTQYF
once TRBJ1-3 . TRBV23-1 TGCGCCAGCAGTCTGGTTAGCTCTGGAAACACCATATATTTT CASSLVSSGNTIYF
. TRBJ2-5 TRBD2 TRBV11-2 TGTGCCAGCAGCTCCATGAGGACTAGTCAAGAGACCCAGTACTTC CASSSMRTSQETQYF
. TRBJ2-3 . TRBV5-4 TGTGCCAGCAGCTTGGCCCTAGCGCCGACTCCCGATACGCAGTATTTT CASSLALAPTPDTQYF
. TRBJ1-5 . TRBV6-1 TGTGCCAGCAGTGACCAGGCGCGTGGCAATCAGCCCCAGCATTTT CASSDQARGNQPQHF
. TRBJ2-1 TRBD1 TRBV9 TGTGCCAGCAGCGGGACAGGTCCTTTGGAGCAGTTCTTC CASSGTGPLEQFF
. TRBJ2-7 TRBD2 TRBV4-2 TGTGCCAGCAGCCAAGATTGGGCGGGAGTCTACGAGCAGTACTTC CASSQDWAGVYEQYF
. TRBJ2-2 TRBD2 TRBV28 TGTGCCAGCAGTTTGGGCTCGGGGGGGACCGGGGAGCTGTTTTTT CASSLGSGGTGELFF
. TRBJ2-7 . TRBV6-6 TGTGCCAGCAGTCCCACCCTTCCGGGGTACCCCTACGAGCAGTACTTC CASSPTLPGYPYEQYF
. TRBJ1-2 . TRBV19 TGTGCCAGTAGTACAGCCTTACGGCTAGGGGTCTATGGCTACACCTTC CASSTALRLGVYGYTF
few TRBJ2-1 TRBD2 TRBV5-1 TGCGCCAGCAGCCCGCCGGGACTAGTTGCGTATGAGCAGTTCTTC CASSPPGLVAYEQFF
. TRBJ1-2 . TRBV28 TGTGCCAGCAAACGGACAGCAACCTATGGCTACACCTTC CASKRTATYGYTF
. TRBJ1-1 TRBD1 TRBV9 TGTGCCAGCAGCGCAGGGGGGACGGTCACTGAAGCTTTCTTT CASSAGGTVTEAFF
once TRBJ2-2 . TRBV11-3 TGTGCCAGCAGCTTAAACGGGCGCGGGGGGGAGCTGTTTTTT CASSLNGRGGELFF
. TRBJ2-3 . TRBV27 TGTGCCAGCAGTCCCCGTGGGCTCAATACAGATACGCAGTATTTT CASSPRGLNTDTQYF
. TRBJ2-1 . TRBV11-2 TGTGCCAGCAGCTTAGTAGCTCCCCTCAATGAGCAGTTCTTC CASSLVAPLNEQFF
. TRBJ2-7 . TRBV5-1 TGCGCCAGCAGCTTGGGCCGGGACTACGAGCAGTACTTC CASSLGRDYEQYF
. TRBJ2-7 . TRBV2 TGTGCCAGCAGAAGGGACGTCTACGAGCAGTACTTC CASRRDVYEQYF